The 26 T cell receptor beta chains reported below all come from one sample, sequenced in a study of T cell responses to AZD1222 COVID-19 vaccine. Libraries were prepared by immunoSEQ multiplex PCR; TCRdb keeps only in-frame clonotypes and omits some of them. In the table there are roughly 160,000 clones, 90% of which are singletons. Sequenced material: peripheral blood, taken on day 0 of AZD1222 vaccination. The receptors come from an adult in good health.

This chain uses TRBV19 with TRBJ1-2; the match to TRBD1 covers 8 bases. Losses at the gene ends were 3 bases for V and 5 bases for J; bases not matched to a gene: 14. CDR3 size: 17 residues. Germline CDR1 and CDR2: LNHDA and SQIVND (reference sequence). This chain's CDR3 is CASSIVPIWDRRYGYTF. CDR3 in DNA: TGTGCCAGTAGTATTGTCCCGATATGGGACAGGCGGTATGGCTACACCTTC. Full variable domain (outside the CDR3, taken from reference TRBV19 and TRBJ1-2): DGGITQSPKYLFRKEGQNVTLSCEQNLNHDAMYWYRQDPGQGLRLIYYSQIVNDFQKGDIAEGYSVSREKKESFPLTVTSAQKNPTAFYLCASSIVPIWDRRYGYTFGSGTRLTVV.

The rearrangement joins TRBV4-1 to TRBJ1-1; no definite D call. CDR3 length: 13 residues. In germline, CDR1 is MGHRA, CDR2 YSYEKL. V lost 1 base and J 10 bases, leaving 13 bases between the germline ends. The CDR3 loop reads CASSQGNYRPAFF. The CDR3 DNA reads TGCGCCAGCAGCCAAGGGAATTATCGTCCAGCTTTCTTT.

The chain uses TRBV4-2 and TRBJ2-2, with D unresolved. The ends were cut back, 1 base at V and 7 bases at J, with 13 bases in the middle. Germline CDR1 reads LGHNA; CDR2 reads YNFKEQ. The CDR3 has 15 residues. DNA for the CDR3: TGTGCCAGCAGCCAAGGGGTGGCCAGCCTCGGGGAGCTGTTTTTT. It yields the protein CASSQGVASLGELFF.

The chain employs TRBV5-4 and TRBJ1-1, with unresolved D. The CDR3 spans 13 residues. Germline loops: CDR1 SGHNT, CDR2 YYREEE (reference sequence). Trimming removed 0 bases from V and 0 bases from J, with 3 bases in between. The CDR3 nucleotides are TGTGCCAGCAGCTTGGGCCTGAACACTGAAGCTTTCTTT. Translating gives CASSLGLNTEAFF. Filled out from reference TRBV5-4 and TRBJ1-1, the complete variable domain reads ETGVTQSPTHLIKTRGQQVTLRCSSQSGHNTVSWYQQALGQGPQFIFQYYREEENGRGNFPPRFSGLQFPNYSSELNVNALELDDSALYLCASSLGLNTEAFFGQGTRLTVV.

This clone was detected once. For the CDR3, the DNA is TGTGCCACCAGCAGAGATCTGGGGGGGGGCACTGAAGCTTTCTTT. Translation gives CATSRDLGGGTEAFF. The chain uses TRBV15 and TRBJ1-1; tentatively, D is TRBD1 (5 bases). V lost 0 bases, J lost 4 bases, and 12 bases lay in between. This CDR3 comprises 15 residues. CDR1 is LNHNV and CDR2 is YYDKDF in the germline V gene (reference sequence).

The chain is built from TRBV19 and TRBJ1-1, with D perhaps matching TRBD1 (5 bases). The V gene lost 6 bases and the J gene lost 3 bases, with 14 bases spanning the gap. The CDR3 spans 14 residues. In germline, CDR1 is LNHDA, CDR2 SQIVND (reference sequence). This chain's CDR3 is CASRFRDGDTEAFF. The CDR3 nucleotides read TGTGCCAGTAGGTTCAGGGACGGGGACACTGAAGCTTTCTTT.

The rearrangement links TRBV30 to TRBJ1-1; 8 bases map to TRBD1. Germline CDR1 reads GTSNPN; CDR2 reads SVGIG (reference sequence). J gave up 0 bases and V 5 bases, and 5 bases lay outside the gene matches. The CDR3 runs 14 residues. The CDR3, as DNA: TGTGCCTGGTCAGGGGGCGGAATGAACACTGAAGCTTTCTTT. It translates to CAWSGGGMNTEAFF.

V gene TRBV24-1 combines with J gene TRBJ2-3; 9 bases agree with TRBD2. The germline CDR1 and CDR2 sequences are KGHDR and SFDVKD. There are 16 residues in the CDR3. The junction had 4 bases not matched to a gene; V was cut back by 3 bases and J by 1 base. Here the CDR3 reads CATSDPIAGGTDTQYF. The CDR3 coding sequence is TGTGCCACCAGTGATCCAATAGCGGGGGGCACAGATACGCAGTATTTT.

This clone has just one count. The rearrangement joins TRBV2 to TRBJ2-2; 12 bases are shared with TRBD2. This CDR3 spans 20 amino acids. With V trimmed by 6 bases and J by 3 bases, 17 bases remained unmatched. Germline V gene lookup returns CDR1 SNHLY and CDR2 FYNNEI. The CDR3 region has the DNA TGTGCCAGCAGCCTGTGGGGCCTTCTAGCGGGGGGGCCGGACACCGGGGAGCTGTTTTTT. As protein: CASSLWGLLAGGPDTGELFF.

The rearrangement uses TRBV7-9 and TRBJ1-1; the match to TRBD1 covers 9 bases. Germline V gives CDR1 SEHNR, CDR2 FQNEAQ (reference sequence). This CDR3 has 15 residues. The junction had 12 bases not matched to a gene; V was cut back by 11 bases and J by 2 bases. CDR3 sequence: CALGDRVFGNTEAFF. DNA of the CDR3: TGTGCCCTTGGGGACAGGGTATTTGGCAACACTGAAGCTTTCTTT. The full variable domain, completed using reference TRBV7-9 and TRBJ1-1, is DTGVSQNPRHKITKRGQNVTFRCDPISEHNRLYWYRQTLGQGPEFLTYFQNEAQLEKSRLLSDRFSAERPKGSFSTLEIQRTEQGDSAMYLCALGDRVFGNTEAFFGQGTRLTVV.

This clone was counted only a few times. This chain uses TRBV13 with TRBJ2-7; D may match TRBD1 or TRBD2 (5 bases each). The CDR3 consists of 15 residues. With 0 bases removed from V and 2 bases from J, the gap between germline ends came to 11 bases. CDR1 PRHDT and CDR2 FYEKMQ come from the germline V gene (reference sequence). The CDR3 region is CASSLGRGGTYEQYF. The CDR3 DNA is TGTGCCAGCAGCTTAGGACGGGGCGGCACCTACGAGCAGTACTTC.

V gene TRBV28 combines with J gene TRBJ2-7, with TRBD1 matching 9 bases. V lost 6 bases to trimming and J lost 7 bases; unmatched junction nucleotides: 10. The CDR3 runs 14 residues. The V gene's germline CDR1 is MDHEN and CDR2 SYDVKM. CDR3 nucleotides: TGTGCCAGCAGCTCCGGGACAGGGTCTGGAGAGCAGTACTTC. Protein: CASSSGTGSGEQYF.

CDR3 amino acids: CASSVHRTGRLRSEQYF. CDR3 DNA sequence: TGTGCCAGCAGCGTGCACCGAACGGGACGCCTACGAAGCGAGCAGTACTTC. The chain has TRBV5-5 and TRBJ2-7; D may correspond to TRBD1 or TRBD2 (5 bases each). The V end was cut by 4 bases, the J end by 6 bases, with 26 bases between. Germline V gene lookup returns CDR1 SGHKS and CDR2 YYEKEE (reference sequence). This CDR3 has 17 residues.

The chain carries TRBV6-5 and TRBJ1-2; D is perhaps TRBD1 (5 bases). This CDR3 comprises 14 residues. V was clipped by 5 bases and J by 4 bases, with 14 bases between them. CDR1 MNHEY and CDR2 SVGAGI come from the germline V gene. DNA for the CDR3: TGTGCCAGCAGTCCTTTAGACAGAACCTATGGCTACACCTTC. Encoded protein: CASSPLDRTYGYTF.

V is TRBV24-1 and J is TRBJ2-1, with D maybe TRBD2 (5 bases). Germline-derived CDR1 and CDR2 are KGHDR and SFDVKD. There are 14 residues in the CDR3. The V end lost 3 bases, the J end lost 6 bases, and 11 bases lay between the germline ends. CDR3 sequence reads: CATSDPGIANEQFF. DNA for the CDR3: TGTGCCACCAGTGATCCCGGGATCGCCAATGAGCAGTTCTTC.

This clone was detected once. V is TRBV1 and J is TRBJ2-3; the D call in the table, TRBD2, was not verified against the DNA. TRBV1 corresponds to a pseudogene. The CDR3 is 18 amino acids. CDR3 residues: CTSSQEGLAGGLTDTQYF. DNA of the CDR3: TGCACCAGCAGCCAAGAGGGACTAGCGGGGGGCCTAACAGATACGCAGTATTTT.

Note on this clone: The same CDR3 also results from other DNA sequences found in this sample. This chain's CDR3 is CASSFERAEQYF. The CDR3 DNA reads as TGTGCCAGCAGCTTCGAAAGGGCCGAGCAGTACTTC. The chain employs TRBV11-2 and TRBJ2-7; D gene ambiguous. Germline CDR1 reads SGHAT; CDR2 reads FQNNGV. The length of the CDR3 is 12 residues. V lost 3 bases, J lost 6 bases, and 9 bases lay in between.

V gene TRBV7-2 combines with J gene TRBJ1-6; no clear D gene. Germline CDR1 SGHTA, CDR2 FQGNSA. V was shortened by 3 bases and J by 5 bases, with 8 bases between the two germline ends. This CDR3 has 14 residues. The CDR3 region is CASSFDGNNSPLHF. CDR3 in DNA: TGTGCCAGCAGCTTCGACGGAAATAATTCACCCCTCCACTTT.

V gene TRBV6-6 combines with J gene TRBJ1-2; 7 nucleotides line up with TRBD1. Looked up from germline, CDR1 is MNHNY and CDR2 is SVGAGI (reference sequence). The CDR3 spans 13 residues. Unmatched junction bases numbered 2, after V lost 2 bases and J lost 5 bases. CDR3 sequence reads: CASSYTGEYGYTF. The CDR3 DNA reads as TGTGCCAGCAGTTACACAGGGGAATATGGCTACACCTTC.

V and J are TRBV7-9 and TRBJ1-2, with 8 bases aligning to TRBD1. V dropped 4 bases and J dropped 6; count of bases not matched to a gene: 7. The germline V gene has CDR1 SEHNR and CDR2 FQNEAQ (reference sequence). This CDR3 is 14 amino acids long. As DNA, the CDR3 is TGTGCCAGCAGCTCGGACAGGGAAATTCATGGCTACACCTTC. The encoded protein is CASSSDREIHGYTF.

This chain joins TRBV5-8 and TRBJ1-4, with a tentative D call TRBD1 (5 bases). V lost 2 bases and J lost 4, with 9 bases in between. CDR3 length: 14 amino acids. Germline lookup yields CDR1 SGHTS and CDR2 YDEGEE. CDR3 in amino acids: CASSFWDLNEKLFF. In nucleotides, the CDR3 is TGTGCCAGCAGCTTTTGGGACCTTAATGAAAAACTGTTTTTT.

This clone has a single count. The rearrangement links TRBV2 to TRBJ1-2, with D hard to call. There are 14 residues in the CDR3. CDR1 and CDR2 (germline): SNHLY, FYNNEI. Trimming took off 8 bases at V and 2 bases at J, with 15 bases between the two ends. CDR3 region: CASPKGRTNYGYTF. CDR3 bases: TGTGCCAGCCCAAAGGGCAGAACGAACTATGGCTACACCTTC.

The chain has TRBV28 and TRBJ1-2; 12 nucleotides match TRBD1. Trimming cost V 6 bases and J 7 bases; bases outside gene matches: 6. The CDR3 contains 14 residues. Germline CDR1 MDHEN, CDR2 SYDVKM. Here the CDR3 DNA reads TGTGCCAGCAGCCCCGGGACAGGGGGCCTTGGCTACACCTTC. This sequence encodes CASSPGTGGLGYTF.

This rearrangement joins TRBV19 to TRBJ2-7; TRBD2 matches 9 bases. J was trimmed by 8 bases and V by 3 bases; bases with no gene match: 5. The germline gives CDR1 LNHDA, CDR2 SQIVND (reference sequence). The CDR3 is 13 residues long. Here the CDR3 DNA reads TGTGCCAGTAGTATCGGGACTAGCAGACAGCAGTACTTC. Its protein product is CASSIGTSRQQYF. The full variable domain, in which reference TRBV19 and TRBJ2-7 provide the parts outside the CDR3, is DGGITQSPKYLFRKEGQNVTLSCEQNLNHDAMYWYRQDPGQGLRLIYYSQIVNDFQKGDIAEGYSVSREKKESFPLTVTSAQKNPTAFYLCASSIGTSRQQYFGPGTRLTVT.

The gene calls are TRBV19 and TRBJ1-1; D ambiguous. Germline-derived CDR1 and CDR2 are LNHDA and SQIVND (reference sequence). V lost 1 base and J lost 0, with 6 bases in between. The CDR3 loop spans 14 amino acids. CDR3 region: CASSIGRLNTEAFF. CDR3 DNA: TGTGCCAGTAGTATAGGAAGACTGAACACTGAAGCTTTCTTT.

In regard to this clone: Since a much larger clone is just one base distant, this may be a read error. The chain links TRBV18 to TRBJ2-5, with D unclear. The CDR3 extends over 11 amino acids. Trimming removed 6 bases at V and 1 base at J, with 3 bases between. The germline V gene encodes CDR1 KGHSH and CDR2 LQKENI. This CDR3 reads CASSLQETQYF. DNA of the CDR3: TGTGCCAGCTCGCTCCAAGAGACCCAGTACTTC.